This T cell receptor (beta chain) comes out of a study of human T cells and chemical hapten exposure. The CDR3 sequence is 15 residues long. CDR1 is MGHRA and CDR2 is YSYEKL in the germline V gene. V was shortened by 1 base and J by 0 bases, with 10 bases between the two germline ends. Authors' processing steps: Sampled TCR counts reached a median of 95,638 per sample, with values ranging from about 20,000 to 700,000. TCRdb reprocessed the RACE reads via MiXCR and lists one record per CDR3 protein. The authors' filters were not applied to this entry. Among 250,000 or so distinct CDR3 sequences listed, approximately 7.5% were seen once. As for time point: pre-sensitization, week 0. Treatment indicated: therapeutic diphenylcyclopropenone sensitization with weekly scalp DPC.

This specimen consisted of whole blood, obtained in connection with sensitization to the hapten diphenylcyclopropenone (DPC). The gene calls are TRBV4-1 and TRBJ2-7; the D gene is possibly TRBD2 (6 bases). The clonotype originates from a man aged 18 to 35 with alopecia areata. Some clones in this sample may be carry-over from other donors' samples. The CDR3 DNA follows: TGCGCCAGCAGCCAAGTGGCGGGGATCTCCTACGAGCAGTACTTC. This encodes CASSQVAGISYEQYF.